This TCR beta chain was recovered during a study of cytomegalovirus exposure and HLA in healthy donors. Study-level results: Presence/absence analyses rested on an assumption that sequencing depth was roughly uniform across donors.

Vbeta (60) and Jbeta (13) primers were used in the PCR. The assay was immunoSEQ multiplex PCR, and TCRdb's table has in-frame clones only and misses some. The table has 90,000 to 100,000 clones, about 78% seen once. The CDR3 runs to 15 residues. V trimming: 4 bases; J trimming: 5 bases; junction bases outside the gene matches: 7. The germline gives CDR1 SGHNT, CDR2 YYREEE (reference sequence). As to this clone: What it binds is unknown.

Sequencing used PBMCs. V gene TRBV5-4 combines with J gene TRBJ2-5, with 11 bases lining up with TRBD1. This TCR came from a woman in her thirties or forties in good health and CMV-seronegative. The CDR3 is CASSTWTGGLETQYF. CDR3 in DNA: TGTGCCAGCAGCACTTGGACAGGGGGCTTGGAGACCCAGTACTTC.